The present TCR beta chain was sequenced within a study of CD8 T cells in Susac syndrome. The V end lost 4 bases, the J end lost 2 bases, and 5 bases lay between the germline ends. The germline gives CDR1 GTSNPN, CDR2 SVGIG (reference sequence). The CDR3 extends over 11 amino acids. Random hexamers served to reverse transcribe roughly 0.45 to 1 ug RNA. In TCRdb, the immunoSEQ multiplex PCR reads were re-called with MiXCR into one record per CDR3 protein. The sample consists of a few hundred thousand distinct CDR3 sequences, about 95% of them appearing once. The receptor's source is a human donor with multiple sclerosis. Sequencing was carried out using CD4+ T cells from PBMCs. This chain uses TRBV30 with TRBJ1-1, with no clear D. The CDR3 is CAWILNTEAFF. CDR3 nucleotides: TGTGCCTGGATTCTTAACACTGAAGCTTTCTTT.